This TCR beta chain was sequenced for a study of blood T cell repertoires in COVID-19. Study in general: Acute-phase and convalescent COVID-19 samples originated in the United States, Italy and Spain. PBMCs, B-cell-depleted T cells, or T cells were the source of the cDNA or gDNA that made up the material.

Germline-derived CDR1 and CDR2 are SNHLY and FYNNEI. Between the trimmed V and J ends, which lost 2 bases and 2 bases, there was a span of 10 bases. The CDR3 sequence is 15 residues long. In the study's own analysis: Researchers report that nucleated cell counts were estimated from reference gene primer amplification. TCRdb's copy holds only in-frame clones and misses some; the assay was immunoSEQ multiplex PCR. V and J calls and clone size are as listed in that table; D and trimming were resolved from the DNA. Among about 59,000 clones listed, 70% to 75% were seen once. V usage is TRBV2 and J usage is TRBJ1-5; D gene ambiguous. The sequenced sample consisted of peripheral blood. The receptor was derived from a woman between 50 and 59 years old with active or convalescent COVID-19. In nucleotides, the CDR3 is TGTGCCAGCAGTGAACTCCGAGAGGGCAATCAGCCCCAGCATTTT. Its protein product is CASSELREGNQPQHF.